Below are 10 T cell receptor beta chains sequenced from a single sample in a study of T cells in women clearing cervical HPV infection. TCRdb's copy holds only in-frame clones and misses some; the assay was immunoSEQ multiplex PCR. The listing records approximately 52,000 clones. The source material was blood buffy coat. All receptors derive from a woman aged 18 to 75 with a cervical HPV16 infection that either progressed to CIN3+ or cleared (not recorded which).

As to this clone: The CDR3 extends 3 residues past the end of the read, so its final part is completed from the germline J gene. This rearrangement joins TRBV18 to TRBJ1-2; D is unresolved. The germline V gene has CDR1 KGHSH and CDR2 LQKENI. There are 15 residues in the CDR3. V gave up 0 bases and J gave up 4 bases, with 12 bases separating them. Incomplete CDR3 DNA: TGTGCCAGCTCACCACCTTCCGGGGAGCCCTATGGC. Amino acid sequence: CASSPPSGEPYG. In full, the CDR3 reads CASSPPSGEPYGYTF.

As concerns this clone: The sequenced fragment ends 3 residues before the CDR3 boundary, so the rest is inferred from the germline J gene. The chain recombines TRBV7-9 with TRBJ2-7; a weak D match, TRBD2 (5 bases). Germline CDR1 is SEHNR and CDR2 is FQNEAQ (reference sequence). Trimming removed 5 bases from V and 0 bases from J, with 8 bases in between. The CDR3 length is 13 residues. The sequenced CDR3 bases are TGTGCCAGCAGCCCCGAGGGCTCCTACGAG. Protein: CASSPEGSYE. The whole CDR3 reads CASSPEGSYEQYF.

Notes on this clone: The CDR3 extends 3 residues past the end of the read, so its final part is completed from the germline J gene. V gene TRBV7-2 combines with J gene TRBJ2-5; TRBD2 agrees at 10 bases. This CDR3 has 15 residues. Germline V gene lookup returns CDR1 SGHTA and CDR2 FQGNSA. J gave up 5 bases and V 1 base, and 4 bases lay outside the gene matches. Here the CDR3 reads CASSLGLAGAETQYF. Partial CDR3 DNA: TGTGCCAGCAGCTTAGGCCTAGCGGGGGCGGAGACC.

Comments on this clone: The CDR3 end lies 3 residues beyond the end of the read and is filled in from the germline J gene. The V call is TRBV29-1, the J call TRBJ2-2; 12 bases map to TRBD2. CDR1 and CDR2 (germline): SQVTM, ANQGSEA. V lost 8 bases and J lost 6; bases outside the gene matches: 22. The CDR3 runs to 19 residues. This CDR3 is CSLDLDLAGGPSFSGELFF. CDR3 DNA (partial): TGCAGCCTCGACCTGGATCTAGCGGGAGGGCCGAGCTTTTCCGGGGAG.

A remark on this clone: The CDR3 goes on 3 residues after the read ends, and that part is filled in from the germline J gene. This chain links TRBV28 with TRBJ2-7; D gene unclear. The V end lost 4 bases, the J end lost 0 bases, and 13 bases lay between the germline ends. The CDR3 runs to 15 residues. Germline lookup yields CDR1 MDHEN and CDR2 SYDVKM. CDR3 loop: CASSSDSFSSYEQYF. Incomplete CDR3 DNA: TGTGCCAGCAGTTCCGATAGCTTCTCCTCCTACGAG.

As regards this clone: The CDR3 end is not reached by the read, which stops 3 residues before it; the germline J gene fills it in. The chain joins TRBV28 to TRBJ2-5; 12 bases align to TRBD2. Germline CDR1 MDHEN, CDR2 SYDVKM. V trimming: 7 bases; J trimming: 6 bases; junction bases outside the gene matches: 6. The length of the CDR3 is 14 residues. The CDR3 DNA, read in part, is TGTGCCAGCAAACTAGCGGGGGGAGGAAAGACC. Its protein is CASKLAGGGKT. The entire CDR3 is CASKLAGGGKTQYF.

Worth noting for this clone: A read error may account for a junction end that differs from germline. The read comes to an end 3 residues before the CDR3 does, leaving the germline J gene to fill in the end. This chain joins TRBV4-2 and TRBJ1-5; D may be TRBD1 (5 bases). The CDR3 runs to 17 residues. Germline CDR1 reads LGHNA; CDR2 reads YNFKEQ. CDR3 amino acids: CASSQSVFPGGDQPQHF. The DNA read from the CDR3 is TGCGCCAGCAGCCAGTCCGTGTTCCCGGGGGGAGATCAGCCC.

In the case of this clone: The CDR3 goes on 3 residues after the read ends, and that part is filled in from the germline J gene. The chain couples TRBV3-1 (or the pseudogene TRBV3-2) to TRBJ2-7, with D maybe TRBD2 (5 bases). CDR3 length: 16 residues. From germline, CDR1 is LGHDT and CDR2 YNNKEL (reference sequence). Trimming stripped 0 bases from V and 0 bases from J, with 12 bases between. CDR3 DNA (partial): TGTGCCAGCAGCCAAGATCCGGGGATACTCTCCTACGAG. This gives the protein CASSQDPGILSYE. The full CDR3 protein reads CASSQDPGILSYEQYF.

A remark on this clone: Sequencing ends 3 residues short of the CDR3 end; the germline J gene provides the rest. The genes are TRBV29-1 and TRBJ2-3; the D is unclear. The V and J ends lost 3 bases and 1 base respectively, with 8 bases between them. The CDR3 consists of 13 residues. Germline CDR1 is SQVTM and CDR2 is ANQGSEA. Here the CDR3 reads CSVDYQGTDTQYF. CDR3 DNA (partial): TGCAGCGTTGACTACCAAGGCACAGATACG.

A note on this clone: Read sequence stops 3 residues before the CDR3 end, and the germline J gene provides the missing end. The chain employs TRBV5-4 and TRBJ2-5; 9 bases line up with TRBD1. The J segment lost 5 bases and the V segment lost 5 bases, leaving 10 bases of the junction unmatched. The CDR3 totals 15 residues. CDR1 and CDR2 from the germline V gene are SGHNT and YYREEE (reference sequence). The CDR3 loop is CASSPRTGERETQYF. The covered CDR3 bases are TGTGCCAGCAGTCCCCGGACAGGGGAGAGGGAGACC.